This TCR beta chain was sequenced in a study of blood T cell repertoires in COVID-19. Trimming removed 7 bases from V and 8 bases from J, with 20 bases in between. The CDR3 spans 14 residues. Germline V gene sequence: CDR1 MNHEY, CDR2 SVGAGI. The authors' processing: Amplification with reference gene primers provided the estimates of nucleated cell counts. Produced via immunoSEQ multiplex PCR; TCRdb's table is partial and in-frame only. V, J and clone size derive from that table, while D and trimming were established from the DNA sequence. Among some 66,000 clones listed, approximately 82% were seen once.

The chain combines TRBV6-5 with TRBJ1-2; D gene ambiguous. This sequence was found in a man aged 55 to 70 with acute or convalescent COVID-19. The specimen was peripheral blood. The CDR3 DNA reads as TGTGCCAGCAATTTCCGAGCTGACTCGCGAGGCTACACCTTC. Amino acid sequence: CASNFRADSRGYTF.